The 2 T cell receptor beta chains listed next were all sequenced from one sample in a study of blood T cell repertoires in COVID-19 (dated by TCRdb to the early 2020s). The library was built by means of the immunoSEQ multiplex PCR assay. Held by TCRdb, this immuneACCESS table contains in-frame sequences only and omits some clones. Under half of the omission traces to an unresolved V gene where checked; the cause of the rest is unknown. The sample profile shows about 68,000 clones; less than 95% of them were found once. 4.8% of the sample is taken by the ten largest. The source material was peripheral blood. These receptors originate from a woman aged 55-70 years with active COVID-19.

V usage is TRBV5-4 and J usage is TRBJ2-3, with D possibly TRBD2 on 7 matching bases. Germline assignment: CDR1 SGHNT and CDR2 YYREEE (reference sequence). V lost 4 bases, J lost 0 bases, and 18 bases lay in between. The CDR3 is 17 amino acids. This CDR3 is CASSRGRESSSTDTQYF. The CDR3, as DNA: TGTGCCAGCAGCCGGGGGCGGGAGAGTTCTAGCACAGATACGCAGTATTTT.

CDR3 in DNA: TGTGCCAGCAGAACTAGACTAGCCCACCGCAATGAGCAGTTCTTC. This codes for CASRTRLAHRNEQFF. The chain uses TRBV7-8 and TRBJ2-1, with 7 bases lining up with TRBD2. The V segment lost 6 bases and the J segment 6 bases; nucleotides outside the gene matches: 11. The CDR3 is made up of 15 amino acids. In germline, CDR1 is SGHVS, CDR2 FQNEAQ. The full variable domain, with the rest looked up from reference TRBV7-8 and TRBJ2-1, is GAGVSQSPRYKVAKRGQDVALRCDPISGHVSLFWYQQALGQGPEFLTYFQNEAQLDKSGLPSDRFFAERPEGSVSTLKIQRTQQEDSAVYLCASRTRLAHRNEQFFGPGTRLTVL.